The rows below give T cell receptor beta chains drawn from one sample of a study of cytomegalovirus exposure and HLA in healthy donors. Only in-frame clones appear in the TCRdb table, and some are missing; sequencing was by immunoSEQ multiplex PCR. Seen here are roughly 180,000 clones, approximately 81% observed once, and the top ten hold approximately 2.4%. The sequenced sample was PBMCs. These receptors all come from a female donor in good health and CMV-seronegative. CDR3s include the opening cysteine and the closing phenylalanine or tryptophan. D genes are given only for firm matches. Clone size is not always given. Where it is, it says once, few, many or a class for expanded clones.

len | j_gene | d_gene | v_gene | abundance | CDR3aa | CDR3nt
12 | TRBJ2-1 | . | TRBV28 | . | CASNTGSDEQFF | TGTGCCAGTAACACAGGGTCTGATGAGCAGTTCTTC
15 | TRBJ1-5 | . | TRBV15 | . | CATSRDRGGQEPQHF | TGTGCCACCAGCAGAGATAGGGGGGGCCAGGAGCCCCAGCATTTT
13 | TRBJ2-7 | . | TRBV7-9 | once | CASSLGAGYEQYF | TGTGCCAGCAGCTTAGGGGCGGGCTACGAGCAGTACTTC
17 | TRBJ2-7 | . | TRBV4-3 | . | CASSQDLRSGVGYEQYF | TGCGCCAGCAGCCAAGATTTGAGGTCAGGGGTTGGCTACGAGCAGTACTTC
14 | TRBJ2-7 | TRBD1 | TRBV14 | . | CASSPGTGAYEQYF | TGTGCCAGCAGCCCCGGGACAGGGGCCTACGAGCAGTACTTC
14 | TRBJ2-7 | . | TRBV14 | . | CASSQSTGTYEQYF | TGTGCCAGCAGCCAGTCCACAGGGACCTACGAGCAGTACTTC
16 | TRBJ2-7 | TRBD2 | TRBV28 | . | CASSSGGGRGAYEQYF | TGTGCCAGCAGTTCGGGGGGAGGGCGGGGCGCCTACGAGCAGTACTTC
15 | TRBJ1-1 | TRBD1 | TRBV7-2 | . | CASSRTGSVGTEAFF | TGTGCCAGCAGCAGGACAGGGAGCGTCGGCACTGAAGCTTTCTTT
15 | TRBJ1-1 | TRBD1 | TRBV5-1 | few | CASSSTGGVATEAFF | TGCGCCAGCAGCAGCACAGGGGGCGTTGCCACTGAAGCTTTCTTT
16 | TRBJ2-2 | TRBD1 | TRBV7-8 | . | CASTTGYRGIAGELFF | TGTGCCAGCACAACCGGCTACAGGGGAATCGCCGGGGAGCTGTTTTTT
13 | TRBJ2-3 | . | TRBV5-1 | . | CASSNSGSGTQYF | TGCGCCAGCAGCAATTCGGGGAGCGGTACGCAGTATTTT
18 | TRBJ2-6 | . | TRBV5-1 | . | CASSLVRGGNAGANVLTF | TGCGCCAGCAGCTTGGTCCGGGGAGGAAACGCGGGGGCCAACGTCCTGACTTTC
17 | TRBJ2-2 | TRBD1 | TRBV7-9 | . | CASSPRADRRNTGELFF | TGTGCCAGCAGCCCAAGGGCGGACAGGCGAAACACCGGGGAGCTGTTTTTT
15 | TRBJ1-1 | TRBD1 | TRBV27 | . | CASGPKTGVPTEAFF | TGTGCCAGCGGCCCAAAGACAGGGGTCCCCACTGAAGCTTTCTTT
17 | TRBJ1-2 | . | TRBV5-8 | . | CASSPGQREASSVGYTF | TGTGCCAGCAGCCCCGGACAGAGAGAAGCCTCATCTGTTGGCTACACCTTC
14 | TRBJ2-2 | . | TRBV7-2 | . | CASSLGLLTGELFF | TGTGCCAGCAGCTTAGGACTGCTCACCGGGGAGCTGTTTTTT